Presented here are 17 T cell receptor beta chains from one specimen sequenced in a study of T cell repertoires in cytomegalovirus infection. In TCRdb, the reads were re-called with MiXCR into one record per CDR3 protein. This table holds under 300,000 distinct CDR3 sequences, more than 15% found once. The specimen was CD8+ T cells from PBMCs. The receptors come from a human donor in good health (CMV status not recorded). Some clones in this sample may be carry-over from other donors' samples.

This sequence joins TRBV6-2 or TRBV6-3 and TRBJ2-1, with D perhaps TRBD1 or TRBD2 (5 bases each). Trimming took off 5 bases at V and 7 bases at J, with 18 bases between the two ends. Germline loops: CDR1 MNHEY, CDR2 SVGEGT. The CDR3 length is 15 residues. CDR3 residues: CASSRFRGAGNEQFF. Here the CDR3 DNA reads TGTGCCAGCAGTCGATTTAGAGGGGCCGGGAATGAGCAGTTCTTC.

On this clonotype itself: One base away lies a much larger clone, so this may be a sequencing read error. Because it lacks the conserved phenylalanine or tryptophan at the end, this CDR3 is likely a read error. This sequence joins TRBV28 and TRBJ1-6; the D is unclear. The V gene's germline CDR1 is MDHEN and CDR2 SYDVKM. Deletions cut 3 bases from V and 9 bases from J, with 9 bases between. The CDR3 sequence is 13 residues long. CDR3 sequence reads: CASSLRGSSPLHY. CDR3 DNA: TGTGCCAGCAGTTTGAGAGGCAGTTCACCCCTCCACTAT.

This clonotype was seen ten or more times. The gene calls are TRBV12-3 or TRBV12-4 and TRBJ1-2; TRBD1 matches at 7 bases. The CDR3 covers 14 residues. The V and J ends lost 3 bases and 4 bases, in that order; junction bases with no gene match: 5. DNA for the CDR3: TGTGCCAGCAGTTTGGACAGGTCGTTCTATGGCTACACCTTC. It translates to CASSLDRSFYGYTF.

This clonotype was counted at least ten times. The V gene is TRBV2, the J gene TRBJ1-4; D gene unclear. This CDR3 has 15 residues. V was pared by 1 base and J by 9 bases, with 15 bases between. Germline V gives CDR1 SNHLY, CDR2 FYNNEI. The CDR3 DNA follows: TGTGCCAGCAGTGAAGGTCCAGCCCTTTCGAAAAAACTGTTTTTT. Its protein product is CASSEGPALSKKLFF.

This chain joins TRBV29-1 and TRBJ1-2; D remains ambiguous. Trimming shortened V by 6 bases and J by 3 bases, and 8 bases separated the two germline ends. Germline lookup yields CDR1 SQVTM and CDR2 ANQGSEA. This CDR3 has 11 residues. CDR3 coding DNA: TGCAGCGTCTGGGGTGACTATGGCTACACCTTC. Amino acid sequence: CSVWGDYGYTF.

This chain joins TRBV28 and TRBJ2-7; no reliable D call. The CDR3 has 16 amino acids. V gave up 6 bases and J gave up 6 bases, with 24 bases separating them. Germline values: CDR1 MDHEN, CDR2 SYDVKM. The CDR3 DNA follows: TGTGCCAGCAGACGGACGGGCGTCGAATTAAGGTCCGAGCAGTACTTC. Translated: CASRRTGVELRSEQYF.

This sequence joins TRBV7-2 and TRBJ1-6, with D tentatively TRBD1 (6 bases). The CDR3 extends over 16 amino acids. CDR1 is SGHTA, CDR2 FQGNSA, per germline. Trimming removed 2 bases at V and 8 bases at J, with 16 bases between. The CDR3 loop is CASSLRTGILHSPLHF. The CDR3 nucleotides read TGTGCCAGCAGCTTACGAACAGGGATCTTACATTCACCCCTCCACTTT.

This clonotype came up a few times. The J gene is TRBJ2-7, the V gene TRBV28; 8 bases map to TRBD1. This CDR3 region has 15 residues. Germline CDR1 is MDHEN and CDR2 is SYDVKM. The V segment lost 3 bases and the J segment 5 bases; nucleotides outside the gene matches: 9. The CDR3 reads CASSFISQGVNEQYF. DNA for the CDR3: TGTGCCAGCAGTTTTATCTCACAGGGGGTCAACGAGCAGTACTTC.

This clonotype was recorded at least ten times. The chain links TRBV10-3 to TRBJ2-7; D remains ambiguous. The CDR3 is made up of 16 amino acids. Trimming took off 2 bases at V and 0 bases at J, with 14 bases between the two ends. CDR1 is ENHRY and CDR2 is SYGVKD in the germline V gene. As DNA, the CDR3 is TGTGCCATCAGTGAGCTACAGTTAACGAGCTCCTACGAGCAGTACTTC. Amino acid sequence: CAISELQLTSSYEQYF.

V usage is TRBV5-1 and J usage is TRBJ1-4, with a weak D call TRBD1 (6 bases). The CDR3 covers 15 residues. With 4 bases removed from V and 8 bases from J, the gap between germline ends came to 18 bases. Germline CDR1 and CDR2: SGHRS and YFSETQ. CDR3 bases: TGCGCCAGCAGCCAGACAGGCGACGAGATCGAAAAACTGTTTTTT. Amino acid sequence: CASSQTGDEIEKLFF.

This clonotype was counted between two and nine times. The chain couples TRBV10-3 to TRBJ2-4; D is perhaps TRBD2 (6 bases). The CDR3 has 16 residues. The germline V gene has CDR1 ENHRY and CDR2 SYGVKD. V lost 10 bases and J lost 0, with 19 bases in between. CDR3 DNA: TGTGCCACCAGCTTGGAGGGAGACATAGCCAAAAACATTCAGTACTTC. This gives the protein CATSLEGDIAKNIQYF.

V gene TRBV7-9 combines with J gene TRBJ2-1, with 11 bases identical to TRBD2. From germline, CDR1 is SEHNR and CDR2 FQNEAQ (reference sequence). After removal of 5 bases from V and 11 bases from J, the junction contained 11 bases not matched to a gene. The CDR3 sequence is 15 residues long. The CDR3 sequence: CASSRRDSGGEKQFF. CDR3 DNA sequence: TGTGCCAGCAGCCGGCGCGATAGCGGGGGGGAAAAGCAGTTCTTC.

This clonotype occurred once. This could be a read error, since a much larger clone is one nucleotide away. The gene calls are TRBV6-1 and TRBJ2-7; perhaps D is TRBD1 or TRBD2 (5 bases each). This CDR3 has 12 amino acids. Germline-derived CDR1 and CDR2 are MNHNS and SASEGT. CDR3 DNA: TGTGTCAGCAGCGGACACCACCGGGAGCAGTACTTC. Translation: CVSSGHHREQYF.

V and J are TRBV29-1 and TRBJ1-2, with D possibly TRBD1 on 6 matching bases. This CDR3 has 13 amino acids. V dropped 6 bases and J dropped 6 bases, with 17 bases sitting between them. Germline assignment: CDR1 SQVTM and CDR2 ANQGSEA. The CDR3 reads CSVTLSHRDGYTF. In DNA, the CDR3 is TGCAGCGTGACTCTATCCCACAGGGATGGCTACACCTTC.

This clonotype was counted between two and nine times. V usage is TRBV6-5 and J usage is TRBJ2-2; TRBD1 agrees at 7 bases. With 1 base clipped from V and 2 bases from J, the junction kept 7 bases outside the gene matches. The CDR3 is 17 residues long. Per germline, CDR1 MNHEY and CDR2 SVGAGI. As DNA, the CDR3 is TGTGCCAGCAGTTACTATGGGGGACAGAGCAACACCGGGGAGCTGTTTTTT. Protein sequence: CASSYYGGQSNTGELFF.

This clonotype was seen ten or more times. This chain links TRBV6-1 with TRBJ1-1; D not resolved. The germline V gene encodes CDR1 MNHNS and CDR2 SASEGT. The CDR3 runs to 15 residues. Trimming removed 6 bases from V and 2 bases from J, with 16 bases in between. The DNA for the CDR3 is TGTGCCAGCAGATATTCAGGATGGGGAAACACTGAAGCTTTCTTT. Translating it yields CASRYSGWGNTEAFF.

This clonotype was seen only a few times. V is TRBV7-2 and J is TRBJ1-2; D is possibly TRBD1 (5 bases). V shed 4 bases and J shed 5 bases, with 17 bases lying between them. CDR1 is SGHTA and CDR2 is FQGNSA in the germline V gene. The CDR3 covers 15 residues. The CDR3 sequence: CASSSPTVVVYGYTF. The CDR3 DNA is TGTGCCAGCAGCTCACCGACAGTTGTTGTGTATGGCTACACCTTC.